Included here is one TCR beta chain sequence, with context. This sample was taken from a study of shared clonotypes between healthy human individuals. Data came from immunoSEQ multiplex PCR; TCRdb stores just in-frame clones and leaves some out. The sample shows more than 400,000 clones, about 84% of them seen only once. Sequenced input: PBMCs. This clonotype originated in a woman aged 35 to 49 in good health. Some clones in this sample may be carry-over from other donors' samples.

CDR3 sequence: CASSSYRTDTQYF. The DNA for the CDR3 is TGCGCCAGCAGCTCTTACCGCACAGATACGCAGTATTTT. This chain joins TRBV5-1 and TRBJ2-3, with no clear D. V was cut by 3 bases and J by 1 base, with 6 bases left in between. Per the germline V gene, CDR1 is SGHRS and CDR2 is YFSETQ. The CDR3 covers 13 residues.